Below are 27 T cell receptor beta chains sequenced from a single sample in a study of blood T cell dynamics during melanoma immunotherapy (dated by TCRdb to about 2020). The time point label corresponds to: week 3, after first cycle of checkpoint inhibitor. The method behind the library was the immunoSEQ multiplex PCR assay. What TCRdb holds here is the immuneACCESS table cut down to in-frame rearrangements. Part of the clones is not present; checked against another copy, under half of the missing clones reflect an unresolved V gene, and the others are unexplained. Here the sample has just under 6,000 clones; about 80% occur a single time. The ten largest clonotypes hold around 33% of the sample. The input for sequencing was blood, taken from a patient treated with checkpoint blockade. Receptors were obtained from a human donor with melanoma.

The J gene is TRBJ1-4, the V gene TRBV12-2; the table gives TRBD1 as D, unverified against the DNA. TRBV12-2 is given as a pseudogene. This CDR3 region has 21 residues. CDR3 DNA: TGTGCAAGTCGCCAACCCCGGGTATTTAGGGGGTGGACCGAAGGTCATGAAAAACTGTTTTTT. This sequence encodes CASRQPRVFRGWTEGHEKLFF.

V usage is TRBV5-1 and J usage is TRBJ2-1; maybe TRBD1 (6 bases). This CDR3 is 16 amino acids long. CDR1 is SGHRS, CDR2 YFSETQ, per germline. The V and J ends lost 4 bases and 3 bases respectively, with 17 bases between them. CDR3 residues: CASSPIGQHLYNEQFF. The CDR3 bases are TGCGCCAGCAGCCCCATAGGACAGCACCTCTACAATGAGCAGTTCTTC.

In this sample, this clone turned up a few times. This sequence joins TRBV4-1 and TRBJ2-5, with D perhaps TRBD1 (5 bases). With 0 bases removed from V and 1 base from J, the gap between germline ends came to 12 bases. Germline values: CDR1 MGHRA, CDR2 YSYEKL. The CDR3 is 16 amino acids. CDR3 DNA sequence: TGCGCCAGCAGCCAAGAAGTCACAGGCACCCAAGAGACCCAGTACTTC. Its protein is CASSQEVTGTQETQYF.

This chain joins TRBV5-6 and TRBJ1-5; D is undetermined. Germline CDR1 is SGHDT and CDR2 is YYEEEE. This CDR3 region has 15 residues. V was cut by 2 bases and J by 0 bases, with 9 bases left in between. CDR3 DNA sequence: TGTGCCAGCAGCTTAGGAGGGTATAGCAATCAGCCCCAGCATTTT. Protein product: CASSLGGYSNQPQHF.

This clone turned up a few times. CDR3 sequence (DNA): TGTGCCAGCTCACCAACCGGACTACAATATGGCTACACCTTC. This translates into CASSPTGLQYGYTF. V gene TRBV18 combines with J gene TRBJ1-2, with unresolved D. V lost 2 bases and J 5 bases, leaving 12 bases between the germline ends. This CDR3 spans 14 amino acids. In germline, CDR1 is KGHSH, CDR2 LQKENI.

The table lists this clone with a few counts. V and J are TRBV7-9 and TRBJ1-2; D not resolved. This CDR3 is 14 amino acids long. Germline V gene lookup returns CDR1 SEHNR and CDR2 FQNEAQ (reference sequence). V lost 1 base and J 4 bases, leaving 10 bases between the germline ends. The CDR3 DNA follows: TGTGCCAGCAGCTTAGGGGCATTAAGCTATGGCTACACCTTC. It codes for CASSLGALSYGYTF.

The chain joins TRBV2 to TRBJ2-7, with a tentative D call TRBD2 (6 bases). Germline assignment: CDR1 SNHLY and CDR2 FYNNEI. Trimming stripped 7 bases from V and 3 bases from J, with 10 bases between. This CDR3 has 12 residues. This CDR3 is CASKEGLYEQYF. The CDR3 region has the DNA TGTGCCAGCAAGGAGGGCCTCTACGAGCAGTACTTC.

This sequence joins TRBV6-5 and TRBJ2-7, with 7 bases identical to TRBD1. Germline loops: CDR1 MNHEY, CDR2 SVGAGI. Unmatched junction bases numbered 8, after V lost 2 bases and J lost 4 bases. This CDR3 has 15 amino acids. The CDR3 bases are TGTGCCAGCAGTTACACAGGGGACAGTCGGTACGAGCAGTACTTC. It codes for CASSYTGDSRYEQYF.

The gene calls are TRBV6-6 and TRBJ2-7, with D possibly matching TRBD2 (5 bases). The CDR3 has 14 residues. The germline V gene has CDR1 MNHNY and CDR2 SVGAGI (reference sequence). Trimming removed 7 bases from V and 1 base from J, with 14 bases in between. CDR3: CASTLTGESYEQYF. CDR3 nucleotide sequence: TGTGCCAGCACCCTGACTGGGGAGTCCTACGAGCAGTACTTC.

This chain uses TRBV13 with TRBJ1-1; 8 bases agree with TRBD1. Trimming at V came to 0 bases and at J to 7 bases, leaving 7 bases not matched to a gene. The CDR3 is made up of 15 amino acids. Germline V lookup: CDR1 PRHDT, CDR2 FYEKMQ (reference sequence). The CDR3 DNA is TGTGCCAGCAGCTTAGGCCCAGGGGGCTCTTTTGAAGCTTTCTTT. Its translation: CASSLGPGGSFEAFF. Full variable domain (remainder filled in from reference TRBV13 and TRBJ1-1): AAGVIQSPRHLIKEKRETATLKCYPIPRHDTVYWYQQGPGQDPQFLISFYEKMQSDKGSIPDRFSAQQFSDYHSELNMSSLELGDSALYFCASSLGPGGSFEAFFGQGTRLTVV.

V gene TRBV18 combines with J gene TRBJ2-3; D is perhaps TRBD2 (6 bases). The CDR3 totals 15 residues. V lost 0 bases and J 0 bases, leaving 7 bases between the germline ends. Germline V lookup: CDR1 KGHSH, CDR2 LQKENI. The CDR3 spells CASSPPSGSTDTQYF. The CDR3 DNA sequence: TGTGCCAGCTCACCACCGAGCGGGAGCACAGATACGCAGTATTTT.

The V and J genes are TRBV18 and TRBJ2-3, with D possibly being TRBD1 (6 bases). The CDR3 is 14 amino acids. V was clipped by 4 bases and J by 2 bases, with 10 bases between them. Germline V gene data show CDR1 as KGHSH and CDR2 as LQKENI. The CDR3 region is CASSLTGNTDTQYF. CDR3 DNA sequence: TGTGCCAGCTCACTAACAGGGAACACAGATACGCAGTATTTT.

This chain links TRBV11-2 with TRBJ1-2, with unresolved D. Looked up from germline, CDR1 is SGHAT and CDR2 is FQNNGV. Between the trimmed V and J ends, which lost 0 bases and 0 bases, there was a span of 14 bases. This CDR3 contains 17 residues. The CDR3 region has the DNA TGTGCCAGCAGCTTAGATCGGGAACAGAGAGCTAACTATGGCTACACCTTC. Protein sequence: CASSLDREQRANYGYTF.

The CDR3 coding sequence is TGCGCCAGCAGCTTGGGGGGACGGCTTACTGGAAACACCATATATTTT. It encodes CASSLGGRLTGNTIYF. The chain links TRBV5-1 to TRBJ1-3; D is possibly TRBD1 (5 bases). Germline-derived CDR1 and CDR2 are SGHRS and YFSETQ. The CDR3 has 16 residues. V lost 0 bases to trimming and J lost 2 bases, with 12 bases between them.

CDR3 sequence: CASSLSTTTYEQYF. CDR3 coding DNA: TGTGCCAGCAGTTTAAGCACAACCACCTACGAGCAGTACTTC. The rearrangement joins TRBV2 to TRBJ2-7; the D is unclear. This CDR3 spans 14 amino acids. V lost 5 bases and J lost 2, with 13 bases in between. Germline lookup yields CDR1 SNHLY and CDR2 FYNNEI. Full variable domain (remainder filled in from reference TRBV2 and TRBJ2-7): EPEVTQTPSHQVTQMGQEVILRCVPISNHLYFYWYRQILGQKVEFLVSFYNNEISEKSEIFDDQFSVERPDGSNFTLKIRSTKLEDSAMYFCASSLSTTTYEQYFGPGTRLTVT.

This chain joins TRBV6-1 and TRBJ1-6; TRBD1 matches 9 bases. V dropped 9 bases and J dropped 8; count of bases not matched to a gene: 5. Looked up from germline, CDR1 is MNHNS and CDR2 is SASEGT. This CDR3 is 13 amino acids long. This CDR3 is CARSWDRDSPLHF. The CDR3 DNA reads TGTGCCAGGTCGTGGGACAGGGATTCACCCCTCCACTTT.

CDR3 DNA sequence: TGCGCCAGCAGCTTGGCCGGCAGGGAAAGCCAGCCCCAGCATTTT. Translation gives CASSLAGRESQPQHF. The chain carries TRBV5-1 and TRBJ1-5, with D perhaps TRBD1 (5 bases). CDR3 size: 15 residues. V gave up 0 bases and J gave up 7 bases, with 14 bases separating them. Germline CDR1 SGHRS, CDR2 YFSETQ.

This chain connects TRBV6-5 to TRBJ2-7; 10 bases line up with TRBD1. V lost 6 bases to trimming and J lost 2 bases; unmatched junction nucleotides: 7. The CDR3 is 15 amino acids. Germline V gene data show CDR1 as MNHEY and CDR2 as SVGAGI. CDR3 residues: CASRETGQGPYEQYF. The CDR3 DNA reads as TGTGCCAGCAGAGAAACGGGACAGGGGCCCTACGAGCAGTACTTC.

This rearrangement joins TRBV6-5 to TRBJ1-6; 7 positions match TRBD1. The CDR3 is 14 residues long. Germline lookup yields CDR1 MNHEY and CDR2 SVGAGI. The trim removed 6 bases at V and 6 bases at J, leaving 5 bases unmatched. CDR3 DNA: TGTGCCAGCAGACTCGGGACAGTTAATTCACCCCTCCACTTT. Translating gives CASRLGTVNSPLHF.

This clone was observed a single time. V usage is TRBV7-2 and J usage is TRBJ1-5; 10 positions agree with TRBD1. Germline assignment: CDR1 SGHTA and CDR2 FQGNSA. With 5 bases clipped from V and 1 base from J, the junction kept 11 bases outside the gene matches. The CDR3 contains 18 residues. The DNA of the CDR3 is TGTGCCAGCAGCAAGACAGGGGGCCTGAGAGTAAGCAATCAGCCCCAGCATTTT. It codes for CASSKTGGLRVSNQPQHF.

This chain uses TRBV12-5 with TRBJ1-1; D not certain. Germline CDR1 LGHNT, CDR2 FRNRAP. The CDR3 has 13 amino acids. V shed 0 bases and J shed 0 bases, with 2 bases lying between them. The CDR3 loop is CASGLVVNTEAFF. The CDR3 DNA reads as TGTGCTAGTGGTTTGGTAGTGAACACTGAAGCTTTCTTT.

The V call is TRBV5-6, the J call TRBJ1-1; D is possibly TRBD1 (5 bases). The CDR3 contains 13 residues. Between the trimmed V and J ends, which lost 3 bases and 5 bases, there was a span of 11 bases. From germline, CDR1 is SGHDT and CDR2 YYEEEE. For the CDR3, the DNA is TGTGCCAGCAGCTGGGAGGGGAGGACTGAAGCTTTCTTT. Its translation is CASSWEGRTEAFF. The whole variable domain, filled in from reference TRBV5-6 and TRBJ1-1, reads DAGVTQSPTHLIKTRGQQVTLRCSPKSGHDTVSWYQQALGQGPQFIFQYYEEEERQRGNFPDRFSGHQFPNYSSELNVNALLLGDSALYLCASSWEGRTEAFFGQGTRLTVV.

The chain uses TRBV7-2 and TRBJ2-7; D gene uncertain. The CDR3 contains 16 residues. V was cut by 3 bases and J by 0 bases, with 15 bases left in between. Germline lookup yields CDR1 SGHTA and CDR2 FQGNSA. The CDR3 spells CASSFVPALLSYEQYF. CDR3 nucleotides: TGTGCCAGCAGCTTTGTTCCGGCCCTCCTCTCCTACGAGCAGTACTTC.

The rearrangement links TRBV7-8 to TRBJ1-3; 11 nucleotides line up with TRBD1. V shed 5 bases and J 4 bases; nucleotides not matched to a gene: 4. The CDR3 is made up of 15 amino acids. Germline assignment: CDR1 SGHVS and CDR2 FQNEAQ. CDR3 sequence reads: CASSTRTGGGNTIYF. In DNA form, the CDR3 reads TGTGCCAGCAGCACACGGACAGGGGGCGGAAACACCATATATTTT.

The rearrangement links TRBV11-2 to TRBJ2-2, with 15 positions matching TRBD2. Trimming removed 5 bases from V and 2 bases from J; junction bases left unmatched: 3. From germline, CDR1 is SGHAT and CDR2 FQNNGV. There are 17 residues in the CDR3. The CDR3 loop is CASSLGLAGGNTGELFF. For the CDR3, the DNA is TGTGCCAGCAGCCTGGGACTAGCGGGGGGAAACACCGGGGAGCTGTTTTTT. The full variable domain, its missing parts supplied by reference TRBV11-2 and TRBJ2-2, is EAGVAQSPRYKIIEKRQSVAFWCNPISGHATLYWYQQILGQGPKLLIQFQNNGVVDDSQLPKDRFSAERLKGVDSTLKIQPAKLEDSAVYLCASSLGLAGGNTGELFFGEGSRLTVL.

This chain connects TRBV4-2 to TRBJ2-2; 9 bases agree with TRBD1. CDR1 LGHNA and CDR2 YNFKEQ come from the germline V gene. Unmatched junction bases numbered 5, after V lost 2 bases and J lost 1 base. There are 17 residues in the CDR3. As DNA, the CDR3 is TGTGCCAGCAGCCAACAACCGGGACAGGGGAACACCGGGGAGCTGTTTTTT. Its protein is CASSQQPGQGNTGELFF.

The chain carries TRBV29-1 and TRBJ2-1; 8 nucleotides agree with TRBD2. This CDR3 contains 15 residues. Germline lookup yields CDR1 SQVTM and CDR2 ANQGSEA. V shed 4 bases and J 4 bases; nucleotides not matched to a gene: 9. The CDR3 loop reads CSVGGLAGPYNEQFF. CDR3 DNA sequence: TGCAGCGTTGGGGGGCTAGCGGGTCCATACAATGAGCAGTTCTTC.